A single TCR beta chain is shown here with its context. V lost 7 bases and J lost 5, with 9 bases in between. This CDR3 has 12 residues. Germline V CDR1 and CDR2: SEHNR, FQNEAQ (reference sequence). The record originates from a study of blood T cell repertoires in COVID-19. Looking at the study overall: COVID-19 samples from acute and convalescent phases originated in the United States, Italy and Spain. PBMCs, B-cell-depleted T cells, or T cells provided the cDNA or gDNA that made up the material.

Patients at the Seattle site were enrolled during active infection and followed longitudinally. As originally analysed: Reference gene primer amplification gave nucleated cell count estimates. Here immunoSEQ multiplex PCR was the method, and the copy in TCRdb shows in-frame clones only, minus some. The V and J calls and clone size were taken over from that table, and D and trimming were inferred from the DNA. The sample lists about 31,000 clones, around 90% occurring once. This sequence joins TRBV7-9 and TRBJ2-4; D is perhaps TRBD2 (5 bases). This TCR was sampled from a man between 60 and 75 years old with COVID-19, enrolled during active disease. The sample comprised peripheral blood. CDR3 nucleotides: TGTGCCAGCACCTCGAGGGAAAACATTCAGTACTTC. Translating it yields CASTSRENIQYF.